Reported below is one T cell receptor beta chain. Profiled with immunoSEQ multiplex PCR; TCRdb holds only in-frame clones, not every one. The sample has about 15,000 clones; under 90% are singletons. The data derive from a study of PD-1 blockade in classical Hodgkin lymphoma. Indicated time point: cycle 4 day 1 (C4D1), after five to seven weeks of nivolumab. Every patient had relapsed following autologous stem cell transplantation, and cohorts differed in brentuximab vedotin exposure. Through magnetic negative selection, CD8+ T cells were separated from PBMCs that had been thawed. CDR1 is MDHEN and CDR2 is SYDVKM in the germline V gene. V shed 4 bases and J shed 6 bases, with 10 bases lying between them. The CDR3 runs 13 residues.

The sequencing here drew on CD8+ T cells from blood, taken before the fourth cycle of nivolumab. This clonotype originated in a human donor with classical Hodgkin lymphoma. The gene calls are TRBV28 and TRBJ2-1; perhaps TRBD2 as D (5 bases). The CDR3 region has the DNA TGTGCCAGCAGTTCCCAACTAGTCAATGAGCAGTTCTTC. This codes for CASSSQLVNEQFF.